This record concerns one T cell receptor (beta chain) sequence. Its antigen is unknown. Base qualities are not provided; no much larger clone lies one nucleotide away. This sample is part of a study of blood T cell repertoires in COVID-19 (TCRdb year 2020). Concerning the study at large: Samples from collaborators originated in the United States, Italy and Spain and spanned both the acute and convalescent phases of COVID-19. Subjects who had been exposed to COVID-19, were actively infected with it, or had recovered from it provided the deeply sampled blood TCRbeta repertoires that made up the dataset. The material from the prospective study consisted of cDNA or gDNA derived from T cells, B-cell-depleted T cells, or PBMCs. A freely available public database, intended as a resource for researchers studying the immune response to SARS-CoV-2, is where the repertoires were released. The samples were drawn from two sources: the first 160 participants of the ongoing ImmuneRACE study, and fewer than 1,500 subjects contributed by 6 global collaborators. A de-identified subject ID, COVID-19 status, age in years and sex were almost always included in the sample metadata. Where available, HLA class I and class II types were obtained from metadata supplied by the sample provider rather than from assay-based typing. Overall study results and their limits: The amount of clinical and demographic metadata varied by source and participant and was provided uncurated.

The immunoSEQ Assay, a bias-controlled multiplex PCR, was used to amplify TCRbeta CDR3 regions from genomic DNA. The paper's processing steps were these. Within the assay, amplification of reference gene primers was used to estimate how many nucleated cells each sample contained. To quantify the absolute abundance of each unique TCRbeta CDR3 rearrangement, sequence reads were collapsed and filtered. For each sample, productive Simpson clonality was calculated as the square root of Simpson's diversity index over productive rearrangements. TCRdb retrieved this table from immuneACCESS and kept in-frame rearrangements only. Not all clones are present; in checked studies, unresolved V genes account for under half, and no reason is known for the remainder. V and J calls and clone size come straight from that table; D and trimming were deduced from the DNA. Here the sample has some 150,000 clones; approximately 90% occur a single time. Approximately 0.77% of the sample comes from the top ten.

Participants in the prospective study were enrolled through a virtual design, were aged roughly 18 to 100 years, and lived in 24 United States geographic areas. In the prospective study, cohorts were assigned on the basis of participant-reported clinical history obtained from a screening survey and a study questionnaire. For ImmuneRACE Cohort 3, a participant was defined as recovered based on two consecutive negative NP/OP PCR tests, clearance by a healthcare professional, or resolution of symptoms. Mobile phlebotomists in the prospective study collected whole blood, serum and a nasopharyngeal or oropharyngeal swab from every participant. Additional blood draws and questionnaires over an approximately 2-month period could optionally be provided by prospective study participants. Prospective study blood samples were shipped either frozen or at room temperature before DNA extraction. The CDR3 covers 16 residues, taking in both the cysteine and the phenylalanine. Only CDR3 DNA remains: 48 bases, in frame from the first base.

This receptor chain uses TRBV21-1 and TRBJ2-7; the table's D call TRBD2 went unverified against the DNA. TRBV21-1 is a pseudogene. The sequenced sample consisted of PBMCs or T cells enriched from blood (not recorded which). This clonotype was obtained from a young woman who had recovered from COVID-19. The nucleotide sequence is TGTGCCAGCAGCCAACTAAGCCGAGAGAGCTCCTACGAGCAGTACTTC. Translation gives CASSQLSRESSYEQYF.